A single TCR beta chain is shown here with its context. This clonotype has at least ten counts. Its binding antigen is unknown. Per-nucleotide qualities are absent, and no much larger clonotype sits a single base away. TCR cDNA was synthesized by 5'RACE template switching, which introduced a universal primer site and unique molecular identifiers. Priming for cDNA synthesis came from both the TCR alpha and TCR beta constant segments. Two PCR steps were used to amplify libraries, with sample barcodes and sequencing adapters being added in the second step. Sequencing of libraries was performed on Illumina HiSeq 2500 (2x100 bp) or NovaSeq (2x150 bp). In the authors' own workflow: Reads were demultiplexed and collapsed into UMI consensus sequences with MIGEC, and V(D)J alignment was performed with MiXCR. Vaccine-responding clonotypes were identified with edgeR using replicate PBMC samples, with FDR below 0.01 and a log2 fold change above 5 up to day 15 being required. Each bulk clonotype was labeled CD4 or CD8 based on which sequenced repertoire, CD4 or CD8, contained the clonotype at higher abundance. TCRdb ran its own pipeline on the public reads, namely fastp trimming at Q25 and MiXCR clone calling, and kept in-frame beta chains. Entries are consolidated by CDR3 protein sequence, retaining the most common genes and DNA. TCRdb's processing, not the study's, gives the V and J calls here. The sample data list 160,000 or so distinct CDR3 sequences, and 5.5% to 7.5% of these were observed just once. The ten largest clonotypes hold roughly 2.5% of the sample.

The CDR3 goes from the cysteine to the phenylalanine over 19 residues. The DNA shown is the 57-base CDR3, in frame from base 1. V has 3 bases trimmed and J has 0 bases trimmed; junction bases matching no gene number 12. CDR1 and CDR2 were assigned from the germline V gene as SGHRS and YFSETQ. These data originate in a study of T cells after yellow fever vaccination (dated by TCRdb to about 2019). About the investigation overall: The SMART-Seq v4 Ultra Low Input RNA kit was used to prepare libraries from fractions with low cell numbers. To follow T-cell clones before and after both primary and booster YFV17D yellow fever vaccination, bulk TCR alpha and beta repertoires underwent longitudinal sequencing. Two healthy male donors, one aged 18 to 29 and one aged 30 to 40 years, made up the cohort. Blood samples were taken at several timepoints before and after primary and secondary immunization, and bulk PBMC replicates and cell subsets were isolated.

The sample's treatment or condition label, in plain terms: live attenuated yellow fever vaccine strain. A standard Ficoll-Paque protocol was used to isolate PBMCs from peripheral blood. Dynabeads CD4 and CD8 positive selection kits were used to isolate the CD4 and CD8 T-cell fractions. RNA was extracted with TriZol from bulk PBMCs, CD4 and CD8 fractions, and dextramer-positive and dextramer-negative fractions. Study-wide findings and limitations: Only a couple of donors were included in the study, so the extent to which the findings can be generalized is limited. A small share of clonotypes occurred in both CD4 and CD8 compartments, likely arising from convergent recombination. The secondary T-cell response was found to be weaker but faster than the primary response, with a peak reached on day 5 rather than on day 15. FACS-sorted repertoires could contain abundant contaminating clonotypes from the bulk population, so computational filtering was required. Most clones expanded after primary vaccination were re-detected after the booster (just under 97% of CD4 and approximately 88% of CD8), suggesting broad memory maintenance.

The sequence was collected from a man in his late teens or twenties who received the YFV17D yellow fever vaccine. The source material was CD4+ T cells sorted from PBMCs, sampled about 5 days after the first yellow fever vaccination. The chain couples TRBV5-1 to TRBJ2-3; the junction holds 11 bases that match TRBD2. For the CDR3, the sequence is CASSSSPPSGGTSTDTQYF. The DNA sequence is as follows: TGCGCCAGCAGCTCCAGCCCCCCTAGCGGGGGGACGAGCACAGATACGCAGTATTTT.